Following are 26 T cell receptor beta chains from one sample sequenced in a study of blood T cell repertoires in COVID-19. TCRdb's copy holds only in-frame clones and misses some; the assay was immunoSEQ multiplex PCR. Of about 290,000 clones in the sample, around 90% are singletons; the top ten hold less than 2%. Sample: PBMCs or T cells enriched from blood (not recorded which). The receptors stem from a woman in her thirties or forties who had recovered from COVID-19.

The gene calls are TRBV27 and TRBJ1-2; TRBD1 matches at 8 bases. Germline V CDR1 and CDR2: MNHEY, SMNVEV (reference sequence). V shed 6 bases and J 8 bases; nucleotides not matched to a gene: 8. The length of the CDR3 is 13 residues. The CDR3: CASRSRGREGYTF. CDR3 in DNA: TGTGCCAGCAGGTCCAGGGGGCGAGAAGGCTACACCTTC.

V gene TRBV29-1 combines with J gene TRBJ2-1; 9 bases are shared with TRBD1. CDR1 and CDR2 from the germline V gene are SQVTM and ANQGSEA. Losses at the gene ends were 2 bases for V and 4 bases for J; bases not matched to a gene: 9. The CDR3 has 16 amino acids. In DNA form, the CDR3 reads TGCAGCGTTGAATCTCCGGGACAGGGCCCATACAATGAGCAGTTCTTC. Translated: CSVESPGQGPYNEQFF.

V gene TRBV5-4 combines with J gene TRBJ1-1; 7 bases map to TRBD1. The CDR3 is 15 amino acids. Germline CDR1 is SGHNT and CDR2 is YYREEE (reference sequence). Trimming removed 3 bases from V and 0 bases from J; junction bases left unmatched: 5. This chain's CDR3 is CASSWGQILNTEAFF. CDR3 in DNA: TGTGCCAGCAGCTGGGGACAGATCTTGAACACTGAAGCTTTCTTT. Drawing the rest from reference TRBV5-4 and TRBJ1-1, the complete variable domain is ETGVTQSPTHLIKTRGQQVTLRCSSQSGHNTVSWYQQALGQGPQFIFQYYREEENGRGNFPPRFSGLQFPNYSSELNVNALELDDSALYLCASSWGQILNTEAFFGQGTRLTVV.

CDR3 nucleotides: TGTGCCAGCAGTGCTCAGGGGGCAGGGTACGAGCAGTACTTC. Translation gives CASSAQGAGYEQYF. The V call is TRBV2, the J call TRBJ2-7; the match to TRBD1 covers 8 bases. CDR1 and CDR2 (germline): SNHLY, FYNNEI. This CDR3 is built from 14 residues. J lost 4 bases, V lost 4 bases, and 6 bases had no gene match.

The V call is TRBV9, the J call TRBJ1-2; TRBD1 matches 9 bases. The CDR3 runs to 14 residues. J was trimmed by 6 bases and V by 4 bases; bases with no gene match: 7. Germline V lookup: CDR1 SGDLS, CDR2 YYNGEE. CDR3 coding DNA: TGTGCCAGCAGCACCCGGACAGGGGACGATGGCTACACCTTC. Translating gives CASSTRTGDDGYTF. Looking up the rest from reference TRBV9 and TRBJ1-2 gives the full variable domain: DSGVTQTPKHLITATGQRVTLRCSPRSGDLSVYWYQQSLDQGLQFLIQYYNGEERAKGNILERFSAQQFPDLHSELNLSSLELGDSALYFCASSTRTGDDGYTFGSGTRLTVV.

Comment on this clone: The same CDR3 arises from other DNA sequences in this sample as well. This chain links TRBV5-1 with TRBJ2-1, with D perhaps matching TRBD1 (5 bases). Germline V gene sequence: CDR1 SGHRS, CDR2 YFSETQ. The ends were cut back, 0 bases at V and 6 bases at J, with 7 bases in the middle. This CDR3 is built from 13 residues. The CDR3 region is CASSLGRGNEQFF. Written as DNA, the CDR3 is TGCGCCAGCAGCTTGGGTAGGGGCAATGAGCAGTTCTTC.

This clone occurred once. V is TRBV4-2 and J is TRBJ1-2; D is ambiguous. V lost 1 base, J lost 6 bases, and 12 bases lay in between. The CDR3 extends over 14 amino acids. Germline loops: CDR1 LGHNA, CDR2 YNFKEQ. The CDR3 DNA reads TGTGCCAGCAGCCAAGGAGCGGCGGGGAATGGCTACACCTTC. Protein product: CASSQGAAGNGYTF.

This clone was picked up one time. The rearrangement links TRBV7-9 to TRBJ2-1; TRBD2 agrees at 10 bases. The CDR3 consists of 15 residues. After removal of 5 bases from V and 5 bases from J, the junction contained 6 bases not matched to a gene. The germline V gene encodes CDR1 SEHNR and CDR2 FQNEAQ (reference sequence). The CDR3, as DNA: TGTGCCAGCAGCCCCAGGGGGACTAGCGACAATGAGCAGTTCTTC. This translates into CASSPRGTSDNEQFF.

The rearrangement uses TRBV28 and TRBJ2-2; TRBD1 matches 8 bases. The V segment lost 2 bases and the J segment 13 bases; nucleotides outside the gene matches: 3. The CDR3 contains 12 residues. CDR1 MDHEN and CDR2 SYDVKM come from the germline V gene. The CDR3, as DNA: TGTGCCAGCAGTTTAAGGGACAGGTGGCTGTTTTTT. Translated: CASSLRDRWLFF.

This chain joins TRBV4-1 and TRBJ2-7; D possibly corresponds to TRBD1 (6 bases). Trimming took 4 bases from V and 0 from J, leaving 19 bases between them. Germline V gene sequence: CDR1 MGHRA, CDR2 YSYEKL. This CDR3 comprises 17 residues. CDR3 amino acids: CASSRKQGAVNSYEQYF. The CDR3 nucleotides read TGCGCCAGCAGCCGGAAACAGGGAGCAGTAAACTCCTACGAGCAGTACTTC.

This chain joins TRBV7-9 and TRBJ1-1; D ambiguous. Germline V gives CDR1 SEHNR, CDR2 FQNEAQ (reference sequence). Trimming cost V 3 bases and J 1 base, with 6 bases left between them. CDR3 size: 13 residues. The CDR3 region has the DNA TGTGCCAGCAGCTTTACAGAGAACACTGAAGCTTTCTTT. This gives the protein CASSFTENTEAFF.

The rearrangement uses TRBV4-1 and TRBJ2-3; 12 nucleotides match TRBD1. The CDR3 extends over 16 amino acids. Germline V gene data show CDR1 as MGHRA and CDR2 as YSYEKL. V gave up 3 bases and J gave up 5 bases; unmatched junction bases: 6. CDR3: CASSHTGTGGRDTQYF. DNA for the CDR3: TGCGCCAGCAGCCACACCGGGACAGGGGGCAGAGATACGCAGTATTTT.

The gene calls are TRBV24-1 and TRBJ1-2, with D perhaps TRBD1 (5 bases). Germline CDR1 is KGHDR and CDR2 is SFDVKD. Deletions cut 3 bases from V and 6 bases from J, with 13 bases between. This CDR3 spans 14 amino acids. The CDR3 sequence: CATSDSRDLDGYTF. CDR3 nucleotides: TGTGCCACCAGTGATAGCAGGGATTTAGATGGCTACACCTTC.

The CDR3 is CASSSSGKGSYEQYF. CDR3 in DNA: TGTGCCAGCAGTTCTTCAGGTAAAGGCTCCTACGAGCAGTACTTC. The chain has TRBV6-5 and TRBJ2-7; D gene ambiguous. Per the germline V gene, CDR1 is MNHEY and CDR2 is SVGAGI. This CDR3 region has 15 residues. V lost 4 bases, J lost 0 bases, and 13 bases lay in between.

The rearrangement uses TRBV21-1 and TRBJ1-5; whether TRBD1, the table's D call, matches the DNA was not checked. TRBV21-1 corresponds to a pseudogene. CDR3 length equals 17 residues. The CDR3 region has the DNA TGTGCCAGCAGCAAAGAGAGGGGGCTATTAGGAAGTCAGCCCCAGCATTTT. Translated: CASSKERGLLGSQPQHF.

This clone has just a few counts. The gene calls are TRBV7-3 and TRBJ1-1; maybe TRBD1 (5 bases). CDR1 SGHTA and CDR2 FQGTGA come from the germline V gene. The length of the CDR3 is 12 residues. V was pared by 8 bases and J by 4 bases, with 11 bases between. The CDR3 reads CASAGRATEAFF. The CDR3 coding sequence is TGTGCCAGCGCGGGACGAGCCACTGAAGCTTTCTTT.

The rearrangement links TRBV25-1 to TRBJ2-5; 9 bases align to TRBD1. The CDR3 is 14 residues long. Germline-derived CDR1 and CDR2 are MGHDK and SYGVNS. V dropped 6 bases and J dropped 3; count of bases not matched to a gene: 5. The CDR3 region is CASSTRDREETQYF. DNA of the CDR3: TGTGCCAGCAGCACCCGGGACAGGGAAGAGACCCAGTACTTC. Variable domain in full (rest from reference TRBV25-1 and TRBJ2-5): EADIYQTPRYLVIGTGKKITLECSQTMGHDKMYWYQQDPGMELHLIHYSYGVNSTEKGDLSSESTVSRIRTEHFPLTLESARPSHTSQYLCASSTRDREETQYFGPGTRLLVL.

The chain is built from TRBV30 and TRBJ1-6; D is perhaps TRBD1 (6 bases). This CDR3 contains 13 residues. Per the germline V gene, CDR1 is GTSNPN and CDR2 is SVGIG (reference sequence). V dropped 3 bases and J dropped 6 bases, with 9 bases sitting between them. CDR3 in amino acids: CAWRAQGNSPLHF. CDR3 nucleotide sequence: TGTGCCTGGAGAGCACAGGGTAATTCACCCCTCCACTTT.

J is TRBJ2-5 and V is TRBV28; 10 bases are shared with TRBD2. Trimming removed 6 bases from V and 5 bases from J; junction bases left unmatched: 6. The CDR3 spans 14 residues. Germline V gene sequence: CDR1 MDHEN, CDR2 SYDVKM. CDR3 protein: CASRASGGVETQYF. The DNA of the CDR3 is TGTGCCAGCAGGGCTAGCGGGGGAGTGGAGACCCAGTACTTC.

The chain joins TRBV19 to TRBJ1-5; D is uncertain. Per germline, CDR1 LNHDA and CDR2 SQIVND (reference sequence). There are 15 residues in the CDR3. V was trimmed by 6 bases and J by 4 bases, leaving 16 bases between them. The CDR3 sequence is CASSFATGTNQPQHF. The CDR3 bases are TGTGCCAGTAGCTTTGCGACGGGAACGAATCAGCCCCAGCATTTT. The full variable domain, rest sourced from reference TRBV19 and TRBJ1-5, is DGGITQSPKYLFRKEGQNVTLSCEQNLNHDAMYWYRQDPGQGLRLIYYSQIVNDFQKGDIAEGYSVSREKKESFPLTVTSAQKNPTAFYLCASSFATGTNQPQHFGDGTRLSIL.

V and J are TRBV9 and TRBJ2-1; TRBD2 might be the D (7 bases). The CDR3 runs to 14 residues. Trimming removed 3 bases from V and 8 bases from J, with 15 bases in between. Germline assignment: CDR1 SGDLS and CDR2 YYNGEE. DNA for the CDR3: TGTGCCAGCAGCGCGGGGGGCCCTCGGGATGAGCAGTTCTTC. Protein: CASSAGGPRDEQFF.

This rearrangement joins TRBV3-1 (or the pseudogene TRBV3-2) to TRBJ1-1, with D possibly TRBD1 on 5 matching bases. Germline V CDR1 and CDR2: LGHDT, YNNKEL (reference sequence). This CDR3 contains 16 residues. With 4 bases removed from V and 2 bases from J, the gap between germline ends came to 17 bases. The CDR3 protein is CASSPDRGAYNTEAFF. CDR3 DNA: TGTGCCAGCAGCCCAGACCGCGGGGCCTACAACACTGAAGCTTTCTTT.

The chain has TRBV19 and TRBJ2-1; TRBD1 matches at 8 bases. Per germline, CDR1 LNHDA and CDR2 SQIVND (reference sequence). The CDR3 is 15 residues long. With V trimmed by 4 bases and J by 2 bases, 4 bases remained unmatched. CDR3 in amino acids: CASSTPGQAYNEQFF. CDR3 bases: TGTGCCAGTAGTACTCCGGGACAGGCCTACAATGAGCAGTTCTTC.

V usage is TRBV2 and J usage is TRBJ2-6, with D perhaps TRBD2 (6 bases). This CDR3 is 14 amino acids long. The V and J ends lost 8 bases and 0 bases respectively, with 8 bases between them. Germline values: CDR1 SNHLY, CDR2 FYNNEI. This CDR3 is CASGGISGANVLTF. The CDR3 DNA is TGTGCCAGCGGGGGGATCTCTGGGGCCAACGTCCTGACTTTC.

This clone was picked up a small number of times. This chain uses TRBV10-1 with TRBJ1-1; the D gene is possibly TRBD1 (5 bases). Trimming pared 6 bases from V and 2 bases from J, leaving 10 bases between. This CDR3 spans 13 amino acids. Germline assignment: CDR1 WNHNN and CDR2 SYGVQD (reference sequence). DNA of the CDR3: TGCGCCAGCAGCTCCGACAGCAACACTGAAGCTTTCTTT. Protein sequence: CASSSDSNTEAFF.

This chain links TRBV9 with TRBJ1-6, with a possible D match to TRBD1 (6 bases). The CDR3 sequence is 15 residues long. Deletions cut 2 bases from V and 7 bases from J, with 13 bases between. Germline V gives CDR1 SGDLS, CDR2 YYNGEE. In DNA, the CDR3 is TGTGCCAGCAGCGTTAAGGGGACAAAAAATTCACCCCTCCACTTT. Protein: CASSVKGTKNSPLHF.